This T cell receptor (beta chain) was captured in a study of identical twins' blood T cells. Whole-study results and caveats: Out-of-frame TCRbeta clonotypes reportedly had markedly more similar V usage in twins than unrelated donors.

This clonotype has only a few counts. Its antigen is unidentified. Germline V gene data show CDR1 as MNHEY and CDR2 as SMNVEV (reference sequence). The CDR3 length is 14 residues. Trimming removed 3 bases from V and 1 base from J, with 9 bases in between. TCR cDNA libraries were made from RNA using a previously described, modified protocol. The authors' processing: Clonotypes per individual ranged from about 85,000 to nearly 500,000. TCRdb used MiXCR to reprocess the 5' RACE reads, holding one entry per CDR3 protein. The V and J calls here are based on TCRdb, not the publication. This table holds 350,000 to 450,000 distinct CDR3 sequences, 28% found once.

The V call is TRBV27, the J call TRBJ2-5; D remains unclear. The clonotype comes from a woman aged 18 to 55 in good health. Material: PBMCs. The CDR3 loop is CASSFLGPQETQYF. Here the CDR3 DNA reads TGTGCCAGCAGTTTCCTTGGCCCCCAAGAGACCCAGTACTTC.